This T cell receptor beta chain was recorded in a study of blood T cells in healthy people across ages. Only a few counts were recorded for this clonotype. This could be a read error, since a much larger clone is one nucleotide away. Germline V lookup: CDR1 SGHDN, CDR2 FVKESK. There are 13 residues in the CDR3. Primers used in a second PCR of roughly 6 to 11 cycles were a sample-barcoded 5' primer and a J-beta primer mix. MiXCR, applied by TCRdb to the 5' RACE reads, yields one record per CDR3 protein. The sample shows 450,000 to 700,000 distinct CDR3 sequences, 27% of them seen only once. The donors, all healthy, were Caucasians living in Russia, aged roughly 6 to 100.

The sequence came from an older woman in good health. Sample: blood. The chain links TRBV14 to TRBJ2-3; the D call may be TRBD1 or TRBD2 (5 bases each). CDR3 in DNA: TGTGCCGGCAGCCAAATGAGGGGAGATACGCAGTATTTT. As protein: CAGSQMRGDTQYF.